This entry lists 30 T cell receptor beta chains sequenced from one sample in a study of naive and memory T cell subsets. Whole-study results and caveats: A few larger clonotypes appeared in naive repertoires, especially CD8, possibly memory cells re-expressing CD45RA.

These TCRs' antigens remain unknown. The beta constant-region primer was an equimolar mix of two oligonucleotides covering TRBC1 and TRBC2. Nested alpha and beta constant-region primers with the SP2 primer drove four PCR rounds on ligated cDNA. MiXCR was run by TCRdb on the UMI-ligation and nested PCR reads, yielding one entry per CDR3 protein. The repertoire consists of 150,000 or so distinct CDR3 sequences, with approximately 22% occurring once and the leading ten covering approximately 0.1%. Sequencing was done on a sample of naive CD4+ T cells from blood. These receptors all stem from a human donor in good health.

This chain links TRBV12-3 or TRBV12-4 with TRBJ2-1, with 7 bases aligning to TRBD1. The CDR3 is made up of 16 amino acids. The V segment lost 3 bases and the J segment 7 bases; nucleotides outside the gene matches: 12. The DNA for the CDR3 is TGTGCCAGCAGTTTGGAGTTGCGACAGGGCGGAAATGAGCAGTTCTTC. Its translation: CASSLELRQGGNEQFF.

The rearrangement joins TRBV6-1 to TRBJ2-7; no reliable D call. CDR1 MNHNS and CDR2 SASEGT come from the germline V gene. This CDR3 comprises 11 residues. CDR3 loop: CATQRTYEQYF. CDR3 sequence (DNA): TGTGCGACACAGAGGACCTACGAGCAGTACTTC.

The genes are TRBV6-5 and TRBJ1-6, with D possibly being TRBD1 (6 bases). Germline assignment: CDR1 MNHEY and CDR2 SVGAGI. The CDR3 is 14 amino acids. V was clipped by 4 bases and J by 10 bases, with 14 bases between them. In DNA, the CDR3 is TGTGCCAGCAGTTGGACAGAGGACACCTCACCCCTCCACTTT. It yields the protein CASSWTEDTSPLHF.

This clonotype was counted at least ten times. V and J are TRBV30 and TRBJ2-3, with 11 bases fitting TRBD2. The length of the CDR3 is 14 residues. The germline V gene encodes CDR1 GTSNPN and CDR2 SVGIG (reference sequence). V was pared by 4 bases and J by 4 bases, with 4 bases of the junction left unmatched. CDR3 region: CAWNLAGGPDTQYF. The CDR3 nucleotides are TGTGCCTGGAACCTAGCGGGAGGTCCAGATACGCAGTATTTT.

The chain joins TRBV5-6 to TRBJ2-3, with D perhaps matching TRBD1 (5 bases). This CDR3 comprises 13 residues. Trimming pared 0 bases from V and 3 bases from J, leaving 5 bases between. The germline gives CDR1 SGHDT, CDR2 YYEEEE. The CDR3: CASSLGQTDTQYF. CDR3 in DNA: TGTGCCAGCAGCTTGGGACAGACAGATACGCAGTATTTT.

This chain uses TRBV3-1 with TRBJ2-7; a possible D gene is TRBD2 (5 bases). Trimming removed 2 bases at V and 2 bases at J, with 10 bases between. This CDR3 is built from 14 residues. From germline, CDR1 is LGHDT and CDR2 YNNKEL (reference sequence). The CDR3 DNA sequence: TGTGCCAGCAGCCAATCCCCCGGGACCTACGAGCAGTACTTC. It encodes CASSQSPGTYEQYF.

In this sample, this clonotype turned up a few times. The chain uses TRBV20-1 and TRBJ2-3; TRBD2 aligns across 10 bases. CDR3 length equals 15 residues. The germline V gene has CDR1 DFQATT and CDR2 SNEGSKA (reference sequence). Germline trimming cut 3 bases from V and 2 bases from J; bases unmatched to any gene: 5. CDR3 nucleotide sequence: TGCAGTGCTAGGAGTCTAGCGGGAGACACAGATACGCAGTATTTT. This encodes CSARSLAGDTDTQYF.

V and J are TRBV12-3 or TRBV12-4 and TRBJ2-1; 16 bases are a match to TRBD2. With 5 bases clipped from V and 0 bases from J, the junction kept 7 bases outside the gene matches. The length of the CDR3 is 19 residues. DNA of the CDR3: TGTGCCAGCAGTACCACGGGACTAGCGGGAGGGATCTCCTACAATGAGCAGTTCTTC. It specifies CASSTTGLAGGISYNEQFF.

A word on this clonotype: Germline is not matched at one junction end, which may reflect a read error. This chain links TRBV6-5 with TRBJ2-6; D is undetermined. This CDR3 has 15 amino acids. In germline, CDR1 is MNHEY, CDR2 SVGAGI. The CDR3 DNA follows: TGTGTCAGCAGTGAGCGTCGGTCTGGGGCCAACGTCCTGACTTTC. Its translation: CVSSERRSGANVLTF.

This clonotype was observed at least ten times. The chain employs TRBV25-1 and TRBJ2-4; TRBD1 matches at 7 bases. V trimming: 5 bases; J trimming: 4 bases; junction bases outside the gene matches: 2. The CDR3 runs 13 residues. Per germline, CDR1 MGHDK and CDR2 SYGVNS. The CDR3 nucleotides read TGTGCCAGCAGTCACAGGGGTAAAAACATTCAGTACTTC. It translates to CASSHRGKNIQYF.

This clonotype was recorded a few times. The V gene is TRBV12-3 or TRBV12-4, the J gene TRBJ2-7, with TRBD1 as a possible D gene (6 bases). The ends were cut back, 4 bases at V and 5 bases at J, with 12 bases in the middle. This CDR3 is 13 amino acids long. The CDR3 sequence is CASSSSPGDEQYF. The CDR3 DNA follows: TGTGCCAGCAGTTCGTCTCCAGGGGACGAGCAGTACTTC.

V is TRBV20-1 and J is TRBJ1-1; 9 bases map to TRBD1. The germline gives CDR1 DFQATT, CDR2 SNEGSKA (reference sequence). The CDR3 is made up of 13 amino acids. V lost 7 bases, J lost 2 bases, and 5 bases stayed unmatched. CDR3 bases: TGCAGTGGGGGACAGGGATTTAACACTGAAGCTTTCTTT. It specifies CSGGQGFNTEAFF.

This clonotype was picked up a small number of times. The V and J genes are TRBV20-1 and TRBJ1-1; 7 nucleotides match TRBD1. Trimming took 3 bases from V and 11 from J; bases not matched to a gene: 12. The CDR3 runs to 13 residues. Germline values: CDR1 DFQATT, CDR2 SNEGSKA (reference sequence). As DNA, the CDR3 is TGCAGTGCTAGTGTCGTGACAGGGCCTTCCGCTTTCTTT. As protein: CSASVVTGPSAFF.

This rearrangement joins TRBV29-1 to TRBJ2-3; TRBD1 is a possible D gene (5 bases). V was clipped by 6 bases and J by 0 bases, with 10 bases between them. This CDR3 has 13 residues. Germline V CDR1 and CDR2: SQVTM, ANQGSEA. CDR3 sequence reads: CSVVGPSTDTQYF. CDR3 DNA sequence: TGCAGCGTGGTGGGGCCTAGCACAGATACGCAGTATTTT.

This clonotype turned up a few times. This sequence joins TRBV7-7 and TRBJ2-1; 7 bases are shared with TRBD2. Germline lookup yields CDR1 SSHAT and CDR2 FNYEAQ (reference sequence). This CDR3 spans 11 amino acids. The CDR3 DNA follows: TGTGCTAGGCGGGAGATAGATGAGCAGTTCTTC. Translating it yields CARREIDEQFF.

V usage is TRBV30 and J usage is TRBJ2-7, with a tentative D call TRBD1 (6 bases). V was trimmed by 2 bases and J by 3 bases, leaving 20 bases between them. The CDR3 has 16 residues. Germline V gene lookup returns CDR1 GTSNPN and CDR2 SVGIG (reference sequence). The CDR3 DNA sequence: TGTGCCTGGAGTCTGACCCACAGAACAGGGCGCTACGAGCAGTACTTC. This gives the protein CAWSLTHRTGRYEQYF.

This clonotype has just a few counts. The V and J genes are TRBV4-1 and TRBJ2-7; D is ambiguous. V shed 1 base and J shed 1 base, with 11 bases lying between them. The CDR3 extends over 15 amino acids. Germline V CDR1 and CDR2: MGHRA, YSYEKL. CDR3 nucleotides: TGCGCCAGCAGCCAAGCTTGGCAGCTGTCCTACGAGCAGTACTTC. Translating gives CASSQAWQLSYEQYF.

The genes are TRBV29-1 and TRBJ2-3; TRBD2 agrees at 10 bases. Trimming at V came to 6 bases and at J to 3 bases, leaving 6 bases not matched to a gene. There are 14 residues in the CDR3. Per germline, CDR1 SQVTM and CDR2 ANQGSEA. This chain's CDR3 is CSVASGSGTDTQYF. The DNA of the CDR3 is TGCAGCGTGGCTAGCGGGAGCGGTACAGATACGCAGTATTTT.

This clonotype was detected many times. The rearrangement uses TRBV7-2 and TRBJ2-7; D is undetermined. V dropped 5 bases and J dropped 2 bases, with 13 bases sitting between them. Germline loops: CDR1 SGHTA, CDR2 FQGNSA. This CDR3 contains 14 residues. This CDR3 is CASSVSPGPYEQYF. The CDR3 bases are TGTGCCAGCAGCGTATCCCCTGGCCCCTACGAGCAGTACTTC. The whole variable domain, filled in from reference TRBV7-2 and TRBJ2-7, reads GAGVSQSPSNKVTEKGKDVELRCDPISGHTALYWYRQSLGQGLEFLIYFQGNSAPDKSGLPSDRFSAERTGGSVSTLTIQRTQQEDSAVYLCASSVSPGPYEQYFGPGTRLTVT.

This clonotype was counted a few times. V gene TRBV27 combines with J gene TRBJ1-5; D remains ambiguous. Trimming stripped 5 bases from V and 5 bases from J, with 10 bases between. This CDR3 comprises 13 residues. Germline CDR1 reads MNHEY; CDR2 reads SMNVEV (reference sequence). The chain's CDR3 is CASSPNRDQPQHF. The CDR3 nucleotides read TGTGCCAGCAGTCCAAACCGCGATCAGCCCCAGCATTTT.

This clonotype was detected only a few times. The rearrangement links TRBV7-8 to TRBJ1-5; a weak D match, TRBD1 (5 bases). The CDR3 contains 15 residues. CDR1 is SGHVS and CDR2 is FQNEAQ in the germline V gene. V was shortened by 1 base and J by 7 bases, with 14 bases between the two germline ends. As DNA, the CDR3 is TGTGCCAGCAGCTTAGACGACAGAGCGGAGCAGCCCCAGCATTTT. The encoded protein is CASSLDDRAEQPQHF. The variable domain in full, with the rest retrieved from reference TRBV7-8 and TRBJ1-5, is GAGVSQSPRYKVAKRGQDVALRCDPISGHVSLFWYQQALGQGPEFLTYFQNEAQLDKSGLPSDRFFAERPEGSVSTLKIQRTQQEDSAVYLCASSLDDRAEQPQHFGDGTRLSIL.

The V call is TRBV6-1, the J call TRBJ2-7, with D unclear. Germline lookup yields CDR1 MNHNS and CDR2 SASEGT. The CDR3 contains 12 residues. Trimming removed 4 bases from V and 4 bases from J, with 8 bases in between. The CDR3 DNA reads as TGTGCCAGCAGTGTTTTGGGGTACGAGCAGTACTTC. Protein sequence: CASSVLGYEQYF.

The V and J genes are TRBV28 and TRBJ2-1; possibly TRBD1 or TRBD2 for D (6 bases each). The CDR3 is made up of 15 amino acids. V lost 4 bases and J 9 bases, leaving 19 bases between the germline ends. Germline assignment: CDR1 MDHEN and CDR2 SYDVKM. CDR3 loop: CASSSPNGGQSEQFF. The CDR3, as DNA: TGTGCCAGCAGTTCGCCCAACGGGGGACAAAGTGAGCAGTTCTTC.

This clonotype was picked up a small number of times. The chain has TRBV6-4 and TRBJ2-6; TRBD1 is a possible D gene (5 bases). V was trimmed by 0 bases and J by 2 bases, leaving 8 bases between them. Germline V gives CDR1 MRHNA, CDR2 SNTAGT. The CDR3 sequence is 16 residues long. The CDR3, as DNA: TGTGCCAGCAGTGACTCGTTCAGGGCTGGGGCCAACGTCCTGACTTTC. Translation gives CASSDSFRAGANVLTF.

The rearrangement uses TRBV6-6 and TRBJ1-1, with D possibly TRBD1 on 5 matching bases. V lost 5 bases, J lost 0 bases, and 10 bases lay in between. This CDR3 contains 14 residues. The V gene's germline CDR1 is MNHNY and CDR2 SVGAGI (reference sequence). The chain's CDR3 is CASSHDRLNTEAFF. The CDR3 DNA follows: TGTGCCAGCAGTCATGACAGATTGAACACTGAAGCTTTCTTT.

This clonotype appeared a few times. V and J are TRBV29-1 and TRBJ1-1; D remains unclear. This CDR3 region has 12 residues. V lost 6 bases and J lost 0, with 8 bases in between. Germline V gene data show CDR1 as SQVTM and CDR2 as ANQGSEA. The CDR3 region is CSVGRLNTEAFF. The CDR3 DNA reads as TGCAGCGTCGGACGGTTGAACACTGAAGCTTTCTTT.

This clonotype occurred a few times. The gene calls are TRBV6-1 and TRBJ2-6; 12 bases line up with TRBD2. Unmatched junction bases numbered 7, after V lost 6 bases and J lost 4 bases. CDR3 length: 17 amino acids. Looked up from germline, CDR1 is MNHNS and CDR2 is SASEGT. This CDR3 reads CASRVTSGSEGANVLTF. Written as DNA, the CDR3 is TGTGCCAGCAGAGTGACTAGCGGGAGCGAGGGGGCCAACGTCCTGACTTTC.

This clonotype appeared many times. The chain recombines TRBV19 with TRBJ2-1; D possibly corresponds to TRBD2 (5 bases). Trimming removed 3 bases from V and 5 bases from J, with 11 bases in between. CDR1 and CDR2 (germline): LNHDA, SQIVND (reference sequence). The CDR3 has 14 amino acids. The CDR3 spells CASSIGRANNEQFF. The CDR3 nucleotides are TGTGCCAGTAGTATCGGGCGGGCCAACAATGAGCAGTTCTTC. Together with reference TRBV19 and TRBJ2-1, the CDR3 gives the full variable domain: DGGITQSPKYLFRKEGQNVTLSCEQNLNHDAMYWYRQDPGQGLRLIYYSQIVNDFQKGDIAEGYSVSREKKESFPLTVTSAQKNPTAFYLCASSIGRANNEQFFGPGTRLTVL.

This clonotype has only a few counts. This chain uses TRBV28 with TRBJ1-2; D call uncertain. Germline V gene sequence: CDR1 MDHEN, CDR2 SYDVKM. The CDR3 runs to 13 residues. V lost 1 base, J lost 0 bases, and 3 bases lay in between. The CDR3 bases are TGTGCCAGCAGTTTATCTTCTAACTATGGCTACACCTTC. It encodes CASSLSSNYGYTF.

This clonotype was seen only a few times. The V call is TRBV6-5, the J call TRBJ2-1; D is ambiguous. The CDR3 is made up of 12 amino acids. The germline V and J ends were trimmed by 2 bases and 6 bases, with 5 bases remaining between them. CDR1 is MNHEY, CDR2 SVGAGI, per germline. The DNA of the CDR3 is TGTGCCAGCAGTTACCCCAGCAATGAGCAGTTCTTC. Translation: CASSYPSNEQFF.